This T cell receptor (beta chain) was obtained from a study of PD-1 blockade in mismatch repair-deficient tumors (dated by TCRdb to the late 2010s). For context, the study as a whole: Between September 2013 and September 2016, the trial enrolled 86 consecutive patients with approximately eleven mismatch repair-deficient cancer types, every one of whom had been previously treated and was progressing. Tumor-associated T cell clones were tracked in the peripheral blood of patients responding to PD-1 blockade by deep sequencing of TCR CDR3 regions. On the study overall, not on this receptor specifically: Tumor-resident clones, often undetectable in blood before treatment, expanded rapidly after pembrolizumab and then contracted, generally before radiologic responses.

Mismatch repair deficiency in every enrolled patient was established by polymerase chain reaction or immunohistochemistry. A few patients who responded to pembrolizumab therapy underwent TCR sequencing. In the phase II trial, pembrolizumab PD-1 blockade was tested prospectively in advanced mismatch repair-deficient cancers, no matter which tissue of origin the cancers came from. Serial peripheral blood T cell samples were collected before and at multiple times after starting PD-1 blockade. The timing of each blood sample was reported as weeks after the first dose of pembrolizumab. The germline V gene gives CDR1 as SGHDT and CDR2 as YYEEEE. From the cysteine through the phenylalanine, the CDR3 covers 16 amino acids. CDR3 DNA only is kept here, 48 bases in frame from base 1. V gives up 4 bases and J gives up 2 bases, and the segment between their germline ends measures 16 bases. The library was obtained by the immunoSEQ multiplex PCR assay. TCRdb retrieved this table from immuneACCESS and kept in-frame rearrangements only. Not all clones are present; in checked studies, unresolved V genes account for under half, and no reason is known for the remainder. This sample is represented by 60,000 to 65,000 clones; about 91% of them were singletons. Around 14% of the sample goes to the ten largest clones.

Of note for this clone: Its antigen is not yet known. The input lacks base qualities; no much larger clone sits a single base away.

The sequence was collected from an adult with mismatch repair-deficient cancer. Sequences were derived from peripheral blood, sampled 52 weeks after starting pembrolizumab. The chain is assembled from TRBV5-6 and TRBJ2-1; possibly the D gene is TRBD2, per 6 matching bases. The nucleotides read TGTGCCAGCAGCGGGCCGTTGCGGGGCACCTACAATGAGCAGTTCTTC. This sequence encodes CASSGPLRGTYNEQFF.